The 5 T cell receptor beta chains listed next were all sequenced from one sample in a study of cytomegalovirus exposure and HLA in healthy donors (dated 2017 in TCRdb). The method behind the library was the immunoSEQ multiplex PCR assay. A mixture of 60 forward primers for TCR Vbeta segments and 13 reverse primers for TCR Jbeta segments was used in the multiplex PCR. The source is immuneACCESS, and TCRdb retained only in-frame sequences with V and J called. Part of the clones is not carried over; for the studies checked, unresolved V genes explain less than half of this, and the remainder is unexplained. Present in this sample are over 150,000 clones, about 77% of which were seen just once. The biggest ten clones account for around 2.8% of the sample. The sequenced sample consisted of PBMCs. These receptor sequences come from a woman aged 40 to 50 in good health and CMV-seropositive.

The chain uses TRBV29-1 and TRBJ2-1; possible D gene TRBD2, 6 bases. Per the germline V gene, CDR1 is SQVTM and CDR2 is ANQGSEA. V lost 0 bases, J lost 4 bases, and 16 bases lay in between. The CDR3 has 16 amino acids. CDR3 amino acids: CSVEDPLAPRYNEQFF. In nucleotides, the CDR3 is TGCAGCGTTGAAGATCCCCTAGCGCCACGGTACAATGAGCAGTTCTTC.

This chain joins TRBV2 and TRBJ2-7; D is unclear. This CDR3 contains 12 residues. V was clipped by 4 bases and J by 6 bases, with 10 bases between them. CDR1 is SNHLY, CDR2 FYNNEI, per germline. CDR3 protein: CASSVGSGEQYF. The CDR3 coding sequence is TGTGCCAGCAGTGTCGGGTCCGGCGAGCAGTACTTC.

The chain couples TRBV2 to TRBJ2-5, with D perhaps matching TRBD2 (6 bases). CDR1 and CDR2 (germline): SNHLY, FYNNEI. The CDR3 is made up of 16 amino acids. V was shortened by 4 bases and J by 5 bases, with 20 bases between the two germline ends. The CDR3 nucleotides read TGTGCCAGCAGTGCTGGGGGTGGGGGGACGGGGGAGACCCAGTACTTC. Its protein is CASSAGGGGTGETQYF.

In its sample, this clone was seen once. This chain links TRBV30 with TRBJ2-7; possibly TRBD2 for D (5 bases). The CDR3 is made up of 14 amino acids. CDR1 is GTSNPN and CDR2 is SVGIG in the germline V gene (reference sequence). Between the trimmed V and J ends, which lost 0 bases and 1 base, there was a span of 10 bases. CDR3 in amino acids: CAWSVPGVSYEQYF. CDR3 DNA: TGTGCCTGGAGTGTACCCGGGGTATCCTACGAGCAGTACTTC. The full variable domain, its missing parts supplied by reference TRBV30 and TRBJ2-7, is SQTIHQWPATLVQPVGSPLSLECTVEGTSNPNLYWYRQAAGRGLQLLFYSVGIGQISSEVPQNLSASRPQDRQFILSSKKLLLSDSGFYLCAWSVPGVSYEQYFGPGTRLTVT.

V and J are TRBV27 and TRBJ1-5; D possibly corresponds to TRBD1 (6 bases). The CDR3 spans 14 residues. Between the trimmed V and J ends, which lost 2 bases and 7 bases, there was a span of 12 bases. CDR1 and CDR2 from the germline V gene are MNHEY and SMNVEV (reference sequence). CDR3 sequence reads: CASSLLGGDQPQHF. The DNA for the CDR3 is TGTGCCAGCAGTTTACTAGGGGGGGACCAGCCCCAGCATTTT.